Detailed here is one TCR beta chain. The antigen it binds to is not known. Base qualities are missing; no much larger clone stands one base away. The data stem from a study of T-cell reconstitution after alpha-beta-depleted transplantation in children listed by TCRdb under 2016. In terms of the full investigation: Using TCR repertoire profiling, the study followed T-cell immune reconstitution in a quantitative way in children after TCRalphabeta/CD19-depleted allogeneic hematopoietic cell transplantation.

The treatment or condition label on this specimen signifies: allogeneic hematopoietic cell transplantation with graft depleted of TCRalphabeta T cells and CD19 B cells. The transplant recipients were children given TCRalphabeta/CD19-depleted allogeneic hematopoietic cell grafts. The library was prepared using PCR. Sequencing was performed on an Illumina HiSeq 2500. Molecular barcoding was employed in the preparation of TCR libraries, with unique molecular identifiers being used to normalize TCRbeta repertoire quantification. The public sequencing data were trimmed at Q25 with fastp and processed into clonotypes with MiXCR by TCRdb, which kept only in-frame beta chains. Rows are combined by CDR3 protein, so each entry shows the most common genes and DNA. Across this sample there are more than 200,000 distinct CDR3 sequences, with about 25% seen only once. 2.6% of the sample comes from the top ten.

The paper as a whole reports these results and caveats: In some patients, high TCRbeta diversity at day 60 was attributed to recipient T cells and intrathymic progenitors that had survived conditioning. Apparently early alphabetaT-cell count recovery about two months after transplant reportedly relied on only several hundred rapidly expanded clones derived from non-depleted graft cells. Hyperexpanded clone frequencies declined over subsequent months; after one year, T-cell counts and TCRbeta diversity were mostly attributed to newly produced T cells.

Relative to germline, V is 2 bases shorter and J is 3 bases shorter, with 8 bases between their ends. Counted from cysteine to phenylalanine, this CDR3 has 13 amino acids. This entry keeps only the CDR3 DNA: 39 bases, framed from base 1. The germline V gene provides CDR1 SGHTA and CDR2 FQGTGA. Material: PBMCs, obtained before TCRalphabeta/CD19-depleted stem cell transplant. Rearrangement joined TRBV7-3 to TRBJ2-7, with the D gene not clear enough to name. The clonotype comes from a girl aged 2 to 10 with Fanconi anemia, due to receive a stem cell transplant. The CDR3 in this case is CASSLFRNYEQYF. In nucleotide form, the sequence is TGTGCCAGCAGCTTATTCCGGAACTACGAGCAGTACTTC.